Presented here are 8 T cell receptor beta chains from one specimen sequenced in a study of identical twins (dated by TCRdb to 2016 to 2017). Library method: 5' RACE. The sample was run on an Illumina HiSeq 2000. TCRdb cleaned the public reads at Q25 with fastp, built clones with MiXCR and kept in-frame beta chains. Each entry is one CDR3 protein sequence, shown with its most common DNA and genes. This sample lists around 690,000 distinct CDR3 sequences; over 20% were detected once. The ten largest clones add up to over 4% of the sample. These data were also reused for a study on T cells expressing NK-cell markers.

Source material: PBMCs. Receptors originate from a young woman in good health.

This clonotype was counted only a few times. The gene calls are TRBV7-2 and TRBJ2-1, with 10 bases lining up with TRBD1. J was trimmed by 8 bases and V by 6 bases; bases with no gene match: 7. CDR3 length equals 14 residues. CDR1 and CDR2 (germline): SGHTA, FQGNSA. The CDR3 nucleotides read TGTGCCAGCAGAACCGGACAGGGGGGCGATGAGCAGTTCTTC. Its protein product is CASRTGQGGDEQFF.

V gene TRBV4-2 combines with J gene TRBJ2-6, with unresolved D. The CDR3 has 16 amino acids. Trimming took 1 base from V and 0 from J, leaving 7 bases between them. Germline V lookup: CDR1 LGHNA, CDR2 YNFKEQ. This CDR3 reads CASSQVGISGANVLTF. DNA for the CDR3: TGTGCCAGCAGCCAAGTGGGGATCTCTGGGGCCAACGTCCTGACTTTC.

This chain connects TRBV10-3 to TRBJ2-3; D call uncertain. Germline V gives CDR1 ENHRY, CDR2 SYGVKD. Deletions cut 2 bases from V and 5 bases from J, with 11 bases between. The CDR3 spans 14 residues. CDR3 sequence (DNA): TGTGCCATCAGTGAGCCGAACTATGGAGATACGCAGTATTTT. Its protein is CAISEPNYGDTQYF.

The J gene is TRBJ2-1, the V gene TRBV5-6, with D possibly matching TRBD2 (7 bases). There are 16 residues in the CDR3. Germline-derived CDR1 and CDR2 are SGHDT and YYEEEE. The ends were cut back, 4 bases at V and 9 bases at J, with 23 bases in the middle. CDR3 in DNA: TGTGCCAGCAGCCCGGTAGGGGGTTCGGGAGGAGGTGAGCAGTTCTTC. It yields the protein CASSPVGGSGGGEQFF.

This clonotype has only a few counts. This rearrangement joins TRBV5-1 to TRBJ2-5, with D perhaps matching TRBD1 or TRBD2 (5 bases each). Trimming took 4 bases from V and 2 from J, leaving 12 bases between them. Germline lookup yields CDR1 SGHRS and CDR2 YFSETQ. This CDR3 contains 14 residues. The CDR3 reads CASSAGATQETQYF. In nucleotides, the CDR3 is TGCGCCAGCAGCGCCGGGGCAACTCAAGAGACCCAGTACTTC.

The genes are TRBV20-1 and TRBJ2-7, with 8 bases aligning to TRBD2. This CDR3 comprises 13 residues. The junction had 8 bases not matched to a gene; V was cut back by 6 bases and J by 4 bases. The V gene's germline CDR1 is DFQATT and CDR2 SNEGSKA (reference sequence). The CDR3 protein is CSAIAGRTYEQYF. For the CDR3, the DNA is TGCAGTGCGATAGCGGGACGGACTTACGAGCAGTACTTC.

V is TRBV5-1 and J is TRBJ2-3, with D perhaps given as TRBD1 or TRBD2 (5 bases each). Germline assignment: CDR1 SGHRS and CDR2 YFSETQ. V lost 0 bases and J 0 bases, leaving 14 bases between the germline ends. The length of the CDR3 is 17 residues. The CDR3 sequence is CASSLVTGTGSTDTQYF. DNA of the CDR3: TGCGCCAGCAGCTTGGTTACGGGGACGGGAAGCACAGATACGCAGTATTTT.

This clonotype appeared many times. The V and J genes are TRBV29-1 and TRBJ2-1; TRBD2 aligns across 14 bases. The J segment lost 12 bases and the V segment lost 4 bases, leaving 5 bases of the junction unmatched. This CDR3 contains 13 residues. From germline, CDR1 is SQVTM and CDR2 ANQGSEA. This chain's CDR3 is CSVGGTSGSSQFF. The CDR3 DNA is TGCAGCGTTGGGGGGACTAGCGGGAGTTCGCAGTTCTTC.